The sequence of this TCR beta chain was determined in a study of CD8 T cells in Susac syndrome. Germline-derived CDR1 and CDR2 are SGHTA and FQGNSA. This CDR3 is 15 amino acids long. Trimming took off 1 base at V and 8 bases at J, with 15 bases between the two ends. When the RNA was reverse transcribed, random hexamers were used with an input of roughly 0.45 to 1 ug. Across 54 Vbeta and 13 Jbeta, immunoSEQ multiplex PCR amplified TCR beta CDR3. MiXCR, run by TCRdb on the immunoSEQ multiplex PCR reads, gives a single entry per CDR3 protein. The repertoire includes about 400,000 distinct CDR3 sequences, 85% of them detected once, and 0.09% to 0.15% sits in the top ten. Peripheral blood CD8+ and CD4+ T cells were profiled by TCR beta sequencing. The authors negatively isolated CD8+ and CD4+ T cells and FACS-enriched TEMRA cells.

The chain recombines TRBV7-2 with TRBJ2-1, with D perhaps matching TRBD2 (6 bases). The sequence came from a human donor with multiple sclerosis. The sample consisted of CD8+ T cells from PBMCs. The CDR3: CASSLGLASAHEQFF. The CDR3 DNA reads as TGTGCCAGCAGCTTAGGGCTGGCTAGCGCCCATGAGCAGTTCTTC.